These 7 T cell receptor beta chains were sequenced from one sample in a study of CD8+CD57+ T cells in acquired aplastic anemia. Genomic DNA constituted the template upon which TCR beta VDJ and CDR3 profiling was performed. MiXCR, run by TCRdb on the reads, gives a single entry per CDR3 protein. The table lists 90,000 to 120,000 distinct CDR3 sequences, around 49% of them singletons. Sequenced: sorted CD4+, CD8+, or CD8+CD57+ T cells (not recorded which) from PBMCs. The receptors here all came from a human donor in good health, serving as a control.

This clonotype was seen more than once but under ten times. V and J are TRBV19 and TRBJ1-6; 11 nucleotides line up with TRBD1. The CDR3 loop spans 14 amino acids. The ends lost 5 bases at V and 10 bases at J; junction bases unmatched: 4. Germline CDR1 is LNHDA and CDR2 is SQIVND (reference sequence). The CDR3 DNA reads as TGTGCCAGTAGTGGGACAGGGGGTAGCTCACCCCTCCACTTT. It translates to CASSGTGGSSPLHF.

This clonotype has only a few counts. A single base separates this from a much larger clone, so it may be a read error. The conserved final phenylalanine or tryptophan is absent from the CDR3, which likely points to a read error. The chain joins TRBV5-7 to TRBJ1-1; possible D gene TRBD1, 5 bases. TRBV5-7 is an ORF, and what it does is uncertain. The CDR3 contains 13 residues. Between the trimmed V and J ends, which lost 0 bases and 7 bases, there was a span of 10 bases. This CDR3 is CASSLAGRGEAFL. CDR3 coding DNA: TGTGCCAGCAGCTTGGCAGGGCGGGGTGAAGCTTTCCTT.

This clonotype occurred many times. The chain combines TRBV7-9 with TRBJ1-4; tentative D call: TRBD1 (5 bases). Looked up from germline, CDR1 is SEHNR and CDR2 is FQNEAQ (reference sequence). Trimming left V 6 bases short and J 7 bases short, with 12 bases between. The CDR3 length is 13 residues. The CDR3 loop reads CASSLGALEKLFF. Here the CDR3 DNA reads TGTGCCAGCAGTCTAGGGGCGCTTGAAAAACTGTTTTTT.

The table lists this clonotype with many counts. The chain has TRBV6-1 and TRBJ1-2, with D possibly matching TRBD1 (5 bases). The germline V gene has CDR1 MNHNS and CDR2 SASEGT. The CDR3 is made up of 14 amino acids. The V and J ends lost 5 bases and 6 bases respectively, with 16 bases between them. CDR3: CASSFGRGFNGYTF. The DNA of the CDR3 is TGTGCCAGCAGTTTCGGAAGGGGCTTTAATGGCTACACCTTC.

Details on this clonotype: Here the CDR3 omits its conserved ending phenylalanine or tryptophan, so a read error is the likely source. The V gene is TRBV19, the J gene TRBJ2-1, with D uncertain. CDR1 is LNHDA, CDR2 SQIVND, per germline (reference sequence). V was trimmed by 6 bases and J by 2 bases, leaving 14 bases between them. The CDR3 has 15 amino acids. The CDR3 DNA reads as TGTGCCAGTAGCATTACTAACCACCCCTACAATGAGCAGTTCCTC. This encodes CASSITNHPYNEQFL.

The rearrangement links TRBV7-2 to TRBJ1-6; D is ambiguous. Germline values: CDR1 SGHTA, CDR2 FQGNSA. V lost 7 bases, J lost 11 bases, and 12 bases lay in between. CDR3 size: 12 residues. CDR3 nucleotide sequence: TGTGCCAGCACCACCTTACGAGCACCCCTCCACTTT. This sequence encodes CASTTLRAPLHF.

CDR3 region: CASRGRDYGYTF. CDR3 coding DNA: TGTGCCAGCAGAGGTAGGGACTATGGCTACACCTTC. The chain combines TRBV12-3 or TRBV12-4 with TRBJ1-2; unclear D gene. The CDR3 length is 12 residues. V dropped 6 bases and J dropped 3 bases, with 8 bases sitting between them.